This TCR beta chain was sequenced in a study of blood T cell repertoires in COVID-19. Study overall: Acute and convalescent COVID-19 specimens originated in the United States, Italy and Spain. Sources were T cells, B-cell-depleted T cells, or PBMCs; the material itself was cDNA or gDNA.

In the study's own analysis: From reference gene primer amplification, estimates of nucleated cell counts were derived. Using immunoSEQ multiplex PCR, the repertoire was profiled, and TCRdb retains in-frame clones only, with some absent. V and J calls and clone size are copied from that table; D and trimming were computed from the DNA. The table lists some 64,000 clones, approximately 90% of them singletons, with roughly 3.9% in the top ten. V lost 6 bases, J lost 4 bases, and 19 bases lay in between. Germline V gene data show CDR1 as LNHDA and CDR2 as SQIVND (reference sequence). This CDR3 region has 16 residues.

Specimen: peripheral blood. The rearrangement joins TRBV19 to TRBJ1-5; D may be TRBD1 (6 bases). This TCR was sampled from a man between 65 and 85 years old with acute or convalescent COVID-19. The CDR3 sequence: CASSEPPSRGNQPQHF. In nucleotides, the CDR3 is TGTGCCAGTAGCGAACCACCGTCCAGGGGAAATCAGCCCCAGCATTTT. The full variable domain, in which reference TRBV19 and TRBJ1-5 provide the parts outside the CDR3, is DGGITQSPKYLFRKEGQNVTLSCEQNLNHDAMYWYRQDPGQGLRLIYYSQIVNDFQKGDIAEGYSVSREKKESFPLTVTSAQKNPTAFYLCASSEPPSRGNQPQHFGDGTRLSIL.